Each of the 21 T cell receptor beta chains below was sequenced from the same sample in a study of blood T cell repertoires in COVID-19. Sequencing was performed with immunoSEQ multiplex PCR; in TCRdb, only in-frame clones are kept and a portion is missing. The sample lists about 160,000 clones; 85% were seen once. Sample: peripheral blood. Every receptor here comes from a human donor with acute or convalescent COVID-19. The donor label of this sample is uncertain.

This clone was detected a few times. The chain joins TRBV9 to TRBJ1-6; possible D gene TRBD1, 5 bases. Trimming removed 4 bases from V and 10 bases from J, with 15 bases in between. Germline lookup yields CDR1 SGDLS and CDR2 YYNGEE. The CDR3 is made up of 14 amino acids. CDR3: CASSPPGSGSPLHF. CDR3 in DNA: TGTGCCAGCAGCCCACCAGGATCAGGGTCACCCCTCCACTTT.

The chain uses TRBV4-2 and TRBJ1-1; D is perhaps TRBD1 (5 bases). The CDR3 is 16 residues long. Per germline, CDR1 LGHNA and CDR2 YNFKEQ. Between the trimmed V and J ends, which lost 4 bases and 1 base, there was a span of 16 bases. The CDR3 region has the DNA TGTGCCAGCAGCCGGTGGTCGGGCGGGGGGAACACTGAAGCTTTCTTT. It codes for CASSRWSGGGNTEAFF.

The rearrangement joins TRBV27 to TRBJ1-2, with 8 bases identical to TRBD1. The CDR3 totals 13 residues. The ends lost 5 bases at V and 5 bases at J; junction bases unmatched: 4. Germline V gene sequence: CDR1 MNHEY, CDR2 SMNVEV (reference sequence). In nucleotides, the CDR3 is TGTGCCAGCAGTCCGACAGGGGTTTATGGCTACACCTTC. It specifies CASSPTGVYGYTF.

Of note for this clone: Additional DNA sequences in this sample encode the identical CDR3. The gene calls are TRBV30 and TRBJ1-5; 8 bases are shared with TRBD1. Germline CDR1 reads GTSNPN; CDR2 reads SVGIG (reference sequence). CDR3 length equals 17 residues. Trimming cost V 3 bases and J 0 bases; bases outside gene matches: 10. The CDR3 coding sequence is TGTGCCTGGAGCGGCGGACAGGGCCCCTATAGCAATCAGCCCCAGCATTTT. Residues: CAWSGGQGPYSNQPQHF. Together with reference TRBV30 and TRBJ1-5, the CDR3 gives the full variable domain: SQTIHQWPATLVQPVGSPLSLECTVEGTSNPNLYWYRQAAGRGLQLLFYSVGIGQISSEVPQNLSASRPQDRQFILSSKKLLLSDSGFYLCAWSGGQGPYSNQPQHFGDGTRLSIL.

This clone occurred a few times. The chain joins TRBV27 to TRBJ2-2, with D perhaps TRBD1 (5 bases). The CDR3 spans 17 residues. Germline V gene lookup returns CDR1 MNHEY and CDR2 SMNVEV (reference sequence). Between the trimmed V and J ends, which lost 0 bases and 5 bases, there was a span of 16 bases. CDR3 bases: TGTGCCAGCAGTTTATCGCCCCGCAGGGTAGGGACCGGGGAGCTGTTTTTT. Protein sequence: CASSLSPRRVGTGELFF.

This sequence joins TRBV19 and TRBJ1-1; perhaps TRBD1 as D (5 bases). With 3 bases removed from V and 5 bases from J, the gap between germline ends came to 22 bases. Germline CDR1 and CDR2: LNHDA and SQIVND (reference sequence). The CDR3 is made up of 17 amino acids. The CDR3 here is CASSISGGLFLRTEAFF. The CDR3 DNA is TGTGCCAGTAGTATTAGTGGGGGACTTTTCCTGAGGACTGAAGCTTTCTTT. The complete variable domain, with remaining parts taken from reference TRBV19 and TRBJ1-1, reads DGGITQSPKYLFRKEGQNVTLSCEQNLNHDAMYWYRQDPGQGLRLIYYSQIVNDFQKGDIAEGYSVSREKKESFPLTVTSAQKNPTAFYLCASSISGGLFLRTEAFFGQGTRLTVV.

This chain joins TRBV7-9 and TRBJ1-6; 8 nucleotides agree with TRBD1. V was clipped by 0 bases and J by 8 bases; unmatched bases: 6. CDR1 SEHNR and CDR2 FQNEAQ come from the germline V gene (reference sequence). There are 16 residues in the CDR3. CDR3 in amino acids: CASSLARTGSYSPLHF. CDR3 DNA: TGTGCCAGCAGCTTAGCCAGGACAGGGTCGTATTCACCCCTCCACTTT.

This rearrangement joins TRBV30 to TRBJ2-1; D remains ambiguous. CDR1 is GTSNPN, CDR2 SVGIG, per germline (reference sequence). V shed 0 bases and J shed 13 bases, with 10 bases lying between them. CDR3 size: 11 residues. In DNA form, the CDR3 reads TGTGCCTGGAGTGTACGCAGTATTCAGTTCTTC. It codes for CAWSVRSIQFF.

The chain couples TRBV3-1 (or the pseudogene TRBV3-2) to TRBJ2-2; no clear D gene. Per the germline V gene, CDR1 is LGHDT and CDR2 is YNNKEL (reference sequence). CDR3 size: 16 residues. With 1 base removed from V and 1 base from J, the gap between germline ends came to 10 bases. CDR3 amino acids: CASSQVQARNTGELFF. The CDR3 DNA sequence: TGTGCCAGCAGCCAAGTGCAGGCCCGGAACACCGGGGAGCTGTTTTTT.

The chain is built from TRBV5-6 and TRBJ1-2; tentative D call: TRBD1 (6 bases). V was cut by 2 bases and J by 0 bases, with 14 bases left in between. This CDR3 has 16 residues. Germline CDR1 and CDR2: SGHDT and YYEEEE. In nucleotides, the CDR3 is TGTGCCAGCAGCTTCGATGGGGGCCCCGCTAACTATGGCTACACCTTC. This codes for CASSFDGGPANYGYTF.

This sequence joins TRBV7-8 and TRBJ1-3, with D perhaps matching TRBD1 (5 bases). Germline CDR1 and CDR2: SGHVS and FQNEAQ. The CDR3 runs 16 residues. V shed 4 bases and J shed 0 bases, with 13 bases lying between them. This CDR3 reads CASSSQRGLSGNTIYF. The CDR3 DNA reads TGTGCCAGCAGCTCCCAGAGGGGACTCTCTGGAAACACCATATATTTT.

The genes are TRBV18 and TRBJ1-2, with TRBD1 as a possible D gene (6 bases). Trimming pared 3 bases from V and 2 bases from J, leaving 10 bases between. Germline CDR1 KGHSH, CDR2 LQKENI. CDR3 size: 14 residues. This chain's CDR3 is CASSPTTGNYGYTF. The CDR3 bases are TGTGCCAGCTCACCTACCACAGGGAACTATGGCTACACCTTC.

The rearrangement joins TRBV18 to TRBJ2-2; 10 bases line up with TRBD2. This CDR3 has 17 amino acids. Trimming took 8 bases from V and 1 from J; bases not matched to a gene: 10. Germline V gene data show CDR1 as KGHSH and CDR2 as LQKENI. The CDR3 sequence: CASPPARLAGNTGELFF. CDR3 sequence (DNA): TGTGCCAGCCCCCCGGCGCGACTAGCGGGGAACACCGGGGAGCTGTTTTTT. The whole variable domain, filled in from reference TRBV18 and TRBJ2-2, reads NAGVMQNPRHLVRRRGQEARLRCSPMKGHSHVYWYRQLPEEGLKFMVYLQKENIIDESGMPKERFSAEFPKEGPSILRIQQVVRGDSAAYFCASPPARLAGNTGELFFGEGSRLTVL.

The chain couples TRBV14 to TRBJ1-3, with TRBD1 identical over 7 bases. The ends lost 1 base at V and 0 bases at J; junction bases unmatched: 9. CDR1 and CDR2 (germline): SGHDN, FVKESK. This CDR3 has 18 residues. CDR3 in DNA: TGTGCCAGCAGCCAAGGACGGACAGGTGGCCTCTCTGGAAACACCATATATTTT. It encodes CASSQGRTGGLSGNTIYF.

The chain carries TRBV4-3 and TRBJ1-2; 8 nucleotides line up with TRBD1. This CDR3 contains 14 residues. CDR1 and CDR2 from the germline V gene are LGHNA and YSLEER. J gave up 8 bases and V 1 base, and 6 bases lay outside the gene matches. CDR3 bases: TGCGCCAGCAGCCAAGTGATCGGACAGGGCGGCTACACCTTC. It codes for CASSQVIGQGGYTF.

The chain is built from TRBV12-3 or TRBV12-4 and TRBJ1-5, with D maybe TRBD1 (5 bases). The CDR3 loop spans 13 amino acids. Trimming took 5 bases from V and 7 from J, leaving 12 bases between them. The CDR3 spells CASSPQAGQPQHF. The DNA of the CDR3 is TGTGCCAGCAGTCCCCAAGCAGGGCAGCCCCAGCATTTT.

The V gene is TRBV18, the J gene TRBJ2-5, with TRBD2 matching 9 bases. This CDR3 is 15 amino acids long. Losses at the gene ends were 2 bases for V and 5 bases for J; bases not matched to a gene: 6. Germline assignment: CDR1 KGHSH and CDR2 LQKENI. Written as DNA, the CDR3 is TGTGCCAGCTCACCAGAACGCGGGGGGGCGGAGACCCAGTACTTC. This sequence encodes CASSPERGGAETQYF.

For the CDR3, the DNA is TGCGCCAGCAGAAGAGGACTGGAAGCTTTCTTT. This gives the protein CASRRGLEAFF. The rearrangement joins TRBV5-1 to TRBJ1-1; D unclear. CDR1 SGHRS and CDR2 YFSETQ come from the germline V gene. This CDR3 spans 11 amino acids. Deletions cut 5 bases from V and 8 bases from J, with 10 bases between.

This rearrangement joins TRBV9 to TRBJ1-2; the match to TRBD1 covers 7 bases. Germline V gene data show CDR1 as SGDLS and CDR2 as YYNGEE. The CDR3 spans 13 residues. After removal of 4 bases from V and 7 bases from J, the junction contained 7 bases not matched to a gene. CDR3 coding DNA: TGTGCCAGCAGCCCAGGGGGAGAGGGTGGCTACACCTTC. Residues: CASSPGGEGGYTF.

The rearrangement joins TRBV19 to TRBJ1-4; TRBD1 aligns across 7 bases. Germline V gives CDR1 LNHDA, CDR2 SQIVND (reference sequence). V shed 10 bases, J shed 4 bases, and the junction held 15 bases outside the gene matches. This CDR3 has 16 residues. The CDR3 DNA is TGTGCCACCATGGGTAGGAGGGGGCGCGGTAATGAAAAACTGTTTTTT. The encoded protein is CATMGRRGRGNEKLFF.

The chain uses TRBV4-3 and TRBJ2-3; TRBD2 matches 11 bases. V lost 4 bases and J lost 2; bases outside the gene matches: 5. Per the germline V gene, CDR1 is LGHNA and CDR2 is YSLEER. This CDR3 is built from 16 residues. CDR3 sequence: CASSPFSGGATDTQYF. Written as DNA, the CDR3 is TGCGCCAGCAGCCCTTTTAGCGGGGGGGCCACAGATACGCAGTATTTT.